This T cell receptor (beta chain) was sequenced in a study of blood T cell repertoires in COVID-19. Study-wide context: The United States, Italy and Spain provided the acute and convalescent COVID-19 samples. In each case, the material was cDNA or gDNA derived from T cells, B-cell-depleted T cells, or PBMCs.

V was trimmed by 3 bases and J by 2 bases, leaving 25 bases between them. CDR3 length: 18 amino acids. CDR1 is GTSNPN, CDR2 SVGIG, per germline (reference sequence). Original data processing: Using reference gene primer amplification, nucleated cell counts were estimated. The method was immunoSEQ multiplex PCR; TCRdb's version includes in-frame clones alone and lacks a portion of them. The V and J calls and clone size come from that table; D and trimming were worked out from the DNA. The table shows 300,000 or so clones, with approximately 90% occurring only once. The V call is TRBV30, the J call TRBJ1-1, with D possibly TRBD1 on 5 matching bases. Sequencing was done on a sample of peripheral blood. The clonotype comes from a middle-aged woman with acute or convalescent COVID-19. The DNA of the CDR3 is TGTGCCTGGAGCAGGCTCAGGGATTCCTTCATGAACAACACTGAAGCTTTCTTT. Protein: CAWSRLRDSFMNNTEAFF.